These 30 T cell receptor beta chains came from one sample sequenced in a study of patients and donors after allogeneic stem cell transplantation. TCRdb analysed the RT-PCR reads with MiXCR anew, one entry per CDR3 protein. The sample lists roughly 960,000 distinct CDR3 sequences; roughly 18% were seen once. Sequencing was performed on blood, either unsorted or a sorted T cell fraction (not recorded which). These receptors were collected from a human donor who was either an allogeneic HSCT recipient or a stem cell or donor lymphocyte infusion donor (not recorded which). It is not recorded whose cells these are; they may come from a transplant donor.

This chain joins TRBV7-2 and TRBJ2-7, with D possibly being TRBD1 or TRBD2 (5 bases each). The germline gives CDR1 SGHTA, CDR2 FQGNSA. V shed 1 base and J shed 0 bases, with 16 bases lying between them. The CDR3 sequence is 17 residues long. The CDR3 DNA reads TGTGCCAGCAGCTTAGTGGGGTTTGGGACGTCCTCCTACGAGCAGTACTTC. It codes for CASSLVGFGTSSYEQYF.

In its sample, this clonotype was seen a few times. This chain connects TRBV7-3 to TRBJ2-1, with D uncertain. The CDR3 loop spans 14 amino acids. CDR1 is SGHTA, CDR2 FQGTGA, per germline. V dropped 3 bases and J dropped 4 bases, with 10 bases sitting between them. CDR3 region: CASSLNRQYNEQFF. In nucleotides, the CDR3 is TGTGCCAGCAGCTTGAACCGGCAATACAATGAGCAGTTCTTC.

This clonotype was counted a few times. The V gene is TRBV27, the J gene TRBJ1-2; D gene uncertain. CDR1 and CDR2 (germline): MNHEY, SMNVEV (reference sequence). V dropped 0 bases and J dropped 3 bases, with 11 bases sitting between them. The CDR3 extends over 15 amino acids. The CDR3 bases are TGTGCCAGCAGTTTATCCCCCCGGGGAGACTATGGCTACACCTTC. Translated: CASSLSPRGDYGYTF.

V gene TRBV3-1 combines with J gene TRBJ1-2; D is perhaps TRBD1 (5 bases). Germline lookup yields CDR1 LGHDT and CDR2 YNNKEL (reference sequence). This CDR3 region has 14 residues. V was shortened by 2 bases and J by 10 bases, with 17 bases between the two germline ends. In DNA, the CDR3 is TGTGCCAGCAGCCAAAGGGTTGGGGGTGAGTCCTACACCTTC. Protein product: CASSQRVGGESYTF.

The rearrangement links TRBV20-1 to TRBJ2-3, with 7 bases that match TRBD2. The ends lost 6 bases at V and 1 base at J; junction bases unmatched: 10. The CDR3 spans 15 residues. The germline gives CDR1 DFQATT, CDR2 SNEGSKA (reference sequence). CDR3 DNA: TGCAGTGCAGAGGGGCTAGCGGAACGCACAGATACGCAGTATTTT. Translating it yields CSAEGLAERTDTQYF.

About this clonotype itself: At one of its ends the junction is not consistent with the germline gene, which may arise from a read error. This chain joins TRBV15 and TRBJ1-2; weak D call: TRBD1 (5 bases). Germline CDR1 reads LNHNV; CDR2 reads YYDKDF (reference sequence). The CDR3 spans 14 residues. The CDR3 DNA reads TGTGCCACCAGCAGAGTAGCAGGGATCTATCGCTACACCTTC. Its protein product is CATSRVAGIYRYTF.

This clonotype was picked up one time. The CDR3 protein is CASSLVMATNEKLFF. The CDR3 coding sequence is TGTGCCAGCAGCTTAGTAATGGCAACTAATGAAAAACTGTTTTTT. This rearrangement joins TRBV11-3 to TRBJ1-4; D is unclear. There are 15 residues in the CDR3. The ends were cut back, 1 base at V and 0 bases at J, with 6 bases in the middle. The germline CDR1 and CDR2 sequences are SGHNT and YENEEA.

In DNA form, the CDR3 reads TGCAGCGGGGGACAGCCCGGAGGAGAGACCCAGTACTTC. This sequence encodes CSGGQPGGETQYF. This sequence joins TRBV29-1 and TRBJ2-5, with TRBD1 matching over 7 bases. CDR3 size: 13 residues. Trimming took 7 bases from V and 4 from J; bases not matched to a gene: 9. The germline CDR1 and CDR2 sequences are SQVTM and ANQGSEA.

This clonotype was counted only a few times. The J gene is TRBJ2-3, the V gene TRBV7-9, with a tentative D call TRBD2 (6 bases). The CDR3 loop spans 16 amino acids. V was shortened by 2 bases and J by 3 bases, with 15 bases between the two germline ends. Germline CDR1 and CDR2: SEHNR and FQNEAQ (reference sequence). The CDR3 bases are TGTGCCAGCAGCTTACGGGGCCCAGGAGGGACAGATACGCAGTATTTT. Its translation is CASSLRGPGGTDTQYF.

The rearrangement links TRBV7-8 to TRBJ2-1, with 12 bases identical to TRBD2. The CDR3 loop spans 16 amino acids. J was trimmed by 3 bases and V by 4 bases; bases with no gene match: 4. Germline values: CDR1 SGHVS, CDR2 FQNEAQ. This CDR3 is CASSSLAGGHYNEQFF. The CDR3 DNA reads as TGTGCCAGCAGCTCACTAGCGGGAGGCCACTACAATGAGCAGTTCTTC.

V is TRBV18 and J is TRBJ2-1, with a weak D call TRBD2 (6 bases). V was trimmed by 0 bases and J by 0 bases, leaving 9 bases between them. Germline V CDR1 and CDR2: KGHSH, LQKENI. This CDR3 spans 16 amino acids. CDR3 amino acids: CASSPPRRVSYNEQFF. Here the CDR3 DNA reads TGTGCCAGCTCACCACCGAGGAGGGTCTCCTACAATGAGCAGTTCTTC. The full variable domain, rest sourced from reference TRBV18 and TRBJ2-1, is NAGVMQNPRHLVRRRGQEARLRCSPMKGHSHVYWYRQLPEEGLKFMVYLQKENIIDESGMPKERFSAEFPKEGPSILRIQQVVRGDSAAYFCASSPPRRVSYNEQFFGPGTRLTVL.

This clonotype was seen a handful of times. The V gene is TRBV15, the J gene TRBJ1-3; no definite D call. V lost 2 bases and J lost 0, with 8 bases in between. Germline-derived CDR1 and CDR2 are LNHNV and YYDKDF (reference sequence). The length of the CDR3 is 15 residues. The CDR3 DNA reads as TGTGCCACCAGCAGATTCTCAAGCTCTGGAAACACCATATATTTT. Protein sequence: CATSRFSSSGNTIYF.

This chain links TRBV12-3 or TRBV12-4 with TRBJ1-4, with a possible D match to TRBD1 (5 bases). The CDR3 contains 14 residues. The ends were cut back, 6 bases at V and 7 bases at J, with 15 bases in the middle. CDR3 sequence reads: CASSRRGLGEKLFF. The CDR3 DNA is TGTGCCAGCAGCCGCCGGGGGTTGGGTGAAAAACTGTTTTTT.

CDR3 nucleotide sequence: TGTGCCAGCAGTCGCCGTCCAGGACGGGAGGGCTCCTACAATGAGCAGTTCTTC. Its translation: CASSRRPGREGSYNEQFF. This chain joins TRBV12-3 or TRBV12-4 and TRBJ2-1, with 8 bases aligning to TRBD2. This CDR3 spans 18 amino acids. The ends lost 5 bases at V and 0 bases at J; junction bases unmatched: 12.

There are a few counts of this clonotype. The chain combines TRBV6-5 with TRBJ2-2; a weak D match, TRBD2 (5 bases). The germline V gene has CDR1 MNHEY and CDR2 SVGAGI. This CDR3 has 15 residues. V was clipped by 4 bases and J by 6 bases, with 15 bases between them. In DNA, the CDR3 is TGTGCCAGCAGTTCGGGCAGGAGGTCGTCCGGGGAGCTGTTTTTT. Translating gives CASSSGRRSSGELFF.

This clonotype has just a few counts. This sequence joins TRBV4-1 and TRBJ1-6, with D perhaps TRBD1 (5 bases). Between the trimmed V and J ends, which lost 0 bases and 10 bases, there was a span of 19 bases. Germline V CDR1 and CDR2: MGHRA, YSYEKL. The CDR3 sequence is 17 residues long. CDR3 residues: CASSQDVTGPLSSPLHF. The CDR3 DNA reads as TGCGCCAGCAGCCAAGACGTAACGGGGCCTTTAAGCTCACCCCTCCACTTT.

This clonotype was observed a few times. V and J are TRBV12-3 or TRBV12-4 and TRBJ1-6; D is undetermined. V was shortened by 6 bases and J by 9 bases, with 15 bases between the two germline ends. The CDR3 loop spans 14 amino acids. The CDR3 here is CASSSLMGSSPLHF. The CDR3 DNA reads TGTGCCAGCAGCTCACTTATGGGGAGTTCACCCCTCCACTTT.

This clonotype was recorded a few times. The rearrangement links TRBV18 to TRBJ2-7; D could derive from TRBD1 or TRBD2 (6 bases each). V lost 4 bases, J lost 0 bases, and 13 bases lay in between. The CDR3 is 15 amino acids. Germline loops: CDR1 KGHSH, CDR2 LQKENI. The CDR3 spells CASSLSPGASYEQYF. As DNA, the CDR3 is TGTGCCAGCTCACTCTCGCCGGGGGCCTCCTACGAGCAGTACTTC.

This CDR3 is CASSPSGRGLSEQFF. In nucleotides, the CDR3 is TGTGCCAGCAGCCCTAGCGGGAGGGGGCTCAGTGAGCAGTTCTTC. The chain uses TRBV11-2 and TRBJ2-1; 12 nucleotides agree with TRBD2. V lost 5 bases to trimming and J lost 9 bases; unmatched junction nucleotides: 8. Germline CDR1 is SGHAT and CDR2 is FQNNGV. The CDR3 loop spans 15 amino acids.

The CDR3, as DNA: TGTGCCAGCAGCGGTCGGACTAGCGGGGGGTTGCAAGAGACCCAGTACTTC. Encoded protein: CASSGRTSGGLQETQYF. The gene calls are TRBV2 and TRBJ2-5, with 14 nucleotides matching TRBD2. V shed 6 bases, J shed 2 bases, and the junction held 8 bases outside the gene matches. The germline V gene has CDR1 SNHLY and CDR2 FYNNEI. The CDR3 spans 17 residues.

This clonotype was counted between two and nine times. This chain connects TRBV15 to TRBJ2-1; possible D gene TRBD1, 6 bases. V dropped 0 bases and J dropped 9 bases, with 12 bases sitting between them. The CDR3 is 14 amino acids. Germline V gene data show CDR1 as LNHNV and CDR2 as YYDKDF (reference sequence). The CDR3 nucleotides read TGTGCCACCAGCAGAGATAGGGGGACGGGTGAGCAGTTCTTC. This encodes CATSRDRGTGEQFF.

CDR3 bases: TGTGCCAGCAGCTTAGCTACGGGGCAGGACTACGAGCAGTACTTC. It codes for CASSLATGQDYEQYF. This chain links TRBV7-9 with TRBJ2-7; D possibly uses TRBD1 or TRBD2 (5 bases each). Trimming cost V 0 bases and J 3 bases, with 12 bases left between them. CDR1 and CDR2 (germline): SEHNR, FQNEAQ (reference sequence). The CDR3 spans 15 residues.

This clonotype has ten or more counts. This chain joins TRBV29-1 and TRBJ1-5; possibly TRBD1 for D (6 bases). The CDR3 covers 14 residues. In germline, CDR1 is SQVTM, CDR2 ANQGSEA. The V end was cut by 4 bases, the J end by 3 bases, with 13 bases between. The CDR3 sequence: CSVVVGAYNQPQHF. The CDR3 nucleotides read TGCAGCGTTGTGGTGGGGGCTTACAATCAGCCCCAGCATTTT. The entire variable domain, with the rest obtained from reference TRBV29-1 and TRBJ1-5, is as follows: SAVISQKPSRDICQRGTSLTIQCQVDSQVTMMFWYRQQPGQSLTLIATANQGSEATYESGFVIDKFPISRPNLTFSTLTVSNMSPEDSSIYLCSVVVGAYNQPQHFGDGTRLSIL.

This clonotype was seen more than once but under ten times. V gene TRBV24-1 combines with J gene TRBJ2-7; 8 bases agree with TRBD1. CDR1 is KGHDR and CDR2 is SFDVKD in the germline V gene. V lost 4 bases to trimming and J lost 3 bases; unmatched junction nucleotides: 4. The CDR3 is 14 amino acids. The CDR3 region has the DNA TGTGCCACCAGTGAATCGACAGGGGACTACGAGCAGTACTTC. Translated: CATSESTGDYEQYF.

This clonotype showed up just a few times. The chain recombines TRBV7-9 with TRBJ2-7, with TRBD2 identical over 14 bases. The CDR3 length is 15 residues. With 2 bases clipped from V and 7 bases from J, the junction kept 4 bases outside the gene matches. Germline assignment: CDR1 SEHNR and CDR2 FQNEAQ (reference sequence). This chain's CDR3 is CASSLPGTSGSEQYF. DNA of the CDR3: TGTGCCAGCAGCTTACCAGGGACTAGCGGGAGTGAGCAGTACTTC.

This clonotype was seen a few times. V gene TRBV11-1 combines with J gene TRBJ2-1, with D perhaps TRBD1 (6 bases). The CDR3 covers 19 residues. V was cut by 5 bases and J by 3 bases, with 26 bases left in between. From germline, CDR1 is SGHAT and CDR2 FQDESV (reference sequence). The CDR3 nucleotides are TGTGCCAGCAGCCCGAGAGGGGTTTTAGGGGGACCCGTCTACAATGAGCAGTTCTTC. It translates to CASSPRGVLGGPVYNEQFF. Complete variable domain (other parts from reference TRBV11-1 and TRBJ2-1): EAEVAQSPRYKITEKSQAVAFWCDPISGHATLYWYRQILGQGPELLVQFQDESVVDDSQLPKDRFSAERLKGVDSTLKIQPAELGDSAMYLCASSPRGVLGGPVYNEQFFGPGTRLTVL.

The sample holds a few counts of this clonotype. This chain links TRBV12-3 or TRBV12-4 with TRBJ1-1; maybe TRBD1 (5 bases). The CDR3 runs 15 residues. Trimming removed 3 bases from V and 5 bases from J, with 16 bases in between. The CDR3 DNA reads TGTGCCAGCAGTTTGCAGGGAAGTGAGATTACTGAAGCTTTCTTT. It encodes CASSLQGSEITEAFF.

The chain links TRBV20-1 to TRBJ2-1; D is undetermined. The CDR3 extends over 13 amino acids. Per the germline V gene, CDR1 is DFQATT and CDR2 is SNEGSKA (reference sequence). The germline V and J ends were trimmed by 3 bases and 6 bases, with 12 bases remaining between them. The CDR3 region has the DNA TGCAGTGCTAGCCCCCCAAAGGGCAATGAGCAGTTCTTC. Translated, it gives CSASPPKGNEQFF.

This clonotype was recorded many times. The chain links TRBV12-3 or TRBV12-4 to TRBJ2-7; the D gene is possibly TRBD2 (6 bases). V dropped 6 bases and J dropped 6 bases, with 18 bases sitting between them. The CDR3 extends over 14 amino acids. CDR3 residues: CASSLGDGRREQYF. DNA of the CDR3: TGTGCCAGCAGCCTTGGGGATGGGAGGCGCGAGCAGTACTTC.

This clonotype was observed at least ten times. The chain couples TRBV12-3 or TRBV12-4 to TRBJ2-1; 9 nucleotides match TRBD2. With 5 bases clipped from V and 3 bases from J, the junction kept 2 bases outside the gene matches. CDR3 size: 14 residues. CDR3 loop: CASSSGGRYNEQFF. The CDR3 nucleotides are TGTGCCAGCAGTAGCGGGGGGCGCTACAATGAGCAGTTCTTC.